One sample yielded the 6 T cell receptor beta chains listed below, sequenced in a study of T cell repertoires in cytomegalovirus infection. TCRdb re-derived calls from the reads in MiXCR, one entry per CDR3 protein. This repertoire shows 400,000 to 550,000 distinct CDR3 sequences, around 11% found once; its top ten account for roughly a tenth. Sequencing input: PBMCs. These receptors came from a human donor in good health (CMV status not recorded). Some clones in this sample may be carry-over from other donors' samples.

There are many counts of this clonotype. This chain connects TRBV11-2 to TRBJ1-5; a weak D match, TRBD1 (6 bases). CDR3 size: 12 residues. CDR1 is SGHAT, CDR2 FQNNGV, per germline. Trimming took off 5 bases at V and 6 bases at J, with 8 bases between the two ends. CDR3 nucleotides: TGTGCCAGCAGCCAGACAGGTCAGCCCCAGCATTTT. The encoded protein is CASSQTGQPQHF.

This clonotype showed up just a few times. The chain has TRBV6-1 and TRBJ2-5; D assignment may be TRBD1 or TRBD2 (7 bases each). Deletions cut 5 bases from V and 4 bases from J, with 23 bases between. Germline-derived CDR1 and CDR2 are MNHNS and SASEGT. The CDR3 runs 17 residues. The CDR3 loop is CASSPSGGGEIGETQYF. In DNA form, the CDR3 reads TGTGCCAGCAGTCCCTCAGGGGGGGGAGAAATTGGAGAGACCCAGTACTTC.

This clonotype was recorded at least ten times. This chain uses TRBV7-8 with TRBJ2-3; maybe TRBD1 (5 bases). V was shortened by 3 bases and J by 3 bases, with 13 bases between the two germline ends. From germline, CDR1 is SGHVS and CDR2 FQNEAQ. The CDR3 extends over 15 amino acids. The CDR3 bases are TGTGCCAGCAGCTTTAGGGCAGGGTGGACAGATACGCAGTATTTT. This codes for CASSFRAGWTDTQYF.

The chain couples TRBV12-5 to TRBJ2-1, with TRBD2 identical over 10 bases. The germline V gene encodes CDR1 LGHNT and CDR2 FRNRAP. The CDR3 spans 15 residues. V gave up 6 bases and J gave up 4 bases; unmatched junction bases: 6. DNA of the CDR3: TGTGCTAGTGGGTATAGCGGGGGGAAGTACAATGAGCAGTTCTTC. Its translation is CASGYSGGKYNEQFF. The whole variable domain, filled in from reference TRBV12-5 and TRBJ2-1, reads DARVTQTPRHKVTEMGQEVTMRCQPILGHNTVFWYRQTMMQGLELLAYFRNRAPLDDSGMPKDRFSAEMPDATLATLKIQPSEPRDSAVYFCASGYSGGKYNEQFFGPGTRLTVL.

This clonotype was picked up one time. A single base separates this from a much larger clone, so it may be a read error. V usage is TRBV3-1 and J usage is TRBJ2-1; weak D call: TRBD2 (5 bases). The CDR3 is made up of 16 amino acids. In germline, CDR1 is LGHDT, CDR2 YNNKEL (reference sequence). The CDR3 coding sequence is TGTGTCAGCAGCCAAAGGCGGGCCATCTCCTACAATGAGCAGTTCTTC. Translated, it gives CVSSQRRAISYNEQFF.

This clonotype appeared many times. V usage is TRBV12-3 or TRBV12-4 and J usage is TRBJ2-3; D not certain. Deletions cut 1 base from V and 0 bases from J, with 8 bases between. The CDR3 is 15 residues long. The CDR3 DNA is TGTGCCAGCAGTTTAGGTATCGGGAGCACAGATACGCAGTATTTT. Translating it yields CASSLGIGSTDTQYF.